Described below is a single T cell receptor beta chain sequence and its context. The J segment lost 4 bases and the V segment lost 1 base, leaving 6 bases of the junction unmatched. Germline CDR1 is LGHNA and CDR2 is YNFKEQ. CDR3 length: 15 amino acids. Stated time point: pretreatment peripheral blood. The study enrolled patients with locally advanced or metastatic urothelial carcinoma. Sampling of each patient yielded between 1 and 8 specimens, collected pretreatment and on-treatment. This sample is part of a study of PD-L1 blockade in urothelial cancer. Study background: When patients started atezolizumab around 2014, it was given at 1,200 mg intravenously every 3 weeks.

Generated by immunoSEQ multiplex PCR, the TCRdb table keeps only in-frame clones and is missing some. In the table there are 98,000 or so clones, roughly 89% of which are singletons. This chain connects TRBV4-2 to TRBJ2-7; TRBD2 matches at 8 bases. The source was PBMCs, collected around atezolizumab (anti-PD-L1) treatment. This receptor was taken from a man in his sixties with urothelial cancer. The CDR3: CASSQGSGSIYEQYF. The CDR3 DNA reads as TGTGCCAGCAGCCAAGGAAGCGGGAGTATTTACGAGCAGTACTTC.